The 21 T cell receptor beta chains below all came from one sample that was sequenced in a study of T cell responses to AZD1222 COVID-19 vaccine. This table comes from immunoSEQ multiplex PCR, and its TCRdb copy is limited to in-frame clones, with some not included. The profile covers around 88,000 clones, with around 92% appearing a single time and around 2.8% taken by the ten largest. The sequences come from peripheral blood, collected on day 0 of MenACWY control vaccination. These receptors originate from an adult in good health.

The chain couples TRBV18 to TRBJ2-1; TRBD1 matches at 8 bases. The CDR3 contains 13 residues. Germline CDR1 reads KGHSH; CDR2 reads LQKENI. V lost 5 bases and J lost 6; bases outside the gene matches: 3. The CDR3 is CASSTGGLNEQFF. The CDR3 region has the DNA TGTGCCAGCTCAACAGGGGGTCTCAATGAGCAGTTCTTC.

This clone turned up a few times. An end of the junction does not agree with germline; a read error may underlie this. This rearrangement joins TRBV19 to TRBJ1-6; maybe TRBD1 (6 bases). From germline, CDR1 is LNHDA and CDR2 SQIVND (reference sequence). This CDR3 spans 14 amino acids. CDR3 DNA: TGTGCCAGTACTATACAGGGAAGGAGCTCACCCCTCCACTTT. This encodes CASTIQGRSSPLHF.

The J gene is TRBJ2-7, the V gene TRBV6-5; D perhaps matches TRBD1 (7 bases). CDR1 MNHEY and CDR2 SVGAGI come from the germline V gene. The V gene lost 6 bases and the J gene lost 1 base, with 16 bases spanning the gap. The CDR3 length is 15 residues. The CDR3 nucleotides are TGTGCCAGCAGGTCTGACAGGGCGGGATCCTACGAGCAGTACTTC. Amino acid sequence: CASRSDRAGSYEQYF.

The chain has TRBV6-2 or TRBV6-3 and TRBJ2-1, with 9 bases fitting TRBD2. Germline assignment: CDR1 MNHEY and CDR2 SVGEGT. CDR3 length: 15 residues. With 3 bases clipped from V and 7 bases from J, the junction kept 7 bases outside the gene matches. The CDR3 here is CASSYSSGEGNEQFF. The CDR3 DNA reads TGTGCCAGCAGTTATTCTAGCGGGGAGGGGAATGAGCAGTTCTTC.

This sequence joins TRBV4-3 and TRBJ2-2, with a possible D match to TRBD1 (5 bases). The V gene lost 4 bases and the J gene lost 0 bases, with 9 bases spanning the gap. Germline V gene sequence: CDR1 LGHNA, CDR2 YSLEER. The CDR3 consists of 15 residues. CDR3 in amino acids: CASSPQVPNTGELFF. For the CDR3, the DNA is TGCGCCAGCAGCCCACAGGTTCCGAACACCGGGGAGCTGTTTTTT.

Concerning this clone itself: A read error may account for a junction end that differs from germline. The rearrangement joins TRBV6-5 to TRBJ1-2; no clear D. Germline loops: CDR1 MNHEY, CDR2 SVGAGI. The CDR3 has 13 residues. The CDR3 is CASSDSGFYGYTF. CDR3 coding DNA: TGTGCCAGCAGTGACTCCGGCTTCTATGGCTACACCTTC.

In its sample, this clone was seen once. This sequence joins TRBV19 and TRBJ1-1; 9 nucleotides agree with TRBD1. The V segment lost 7 bases and the J segment 1 base; nucleotides outside the gene matches: 4. Germline V gene data show CDR1 as LNHDA and CDR2 as SQIVND (reference sequence). This CDR3 is built from 14 residues. CDR3 amino acids: CASIGTGWNTEAFF. The CDR3 DNA reads TGTGCCAGTATCGGGACAGGGTGGAACACTGAAGCTTTCTTT.

The chain employs TRBV18 and TRBJ1-2; D is uncertain. The V end lost 2 bases, the J end lost 7 bases, and 17 bases lay between the germline ends. The CDR3 has 15 residues. Germline CDR1 reads KGHSH; CDR2 reads LQKENI. For the CDR3, the DNA is TGTGCCAGCTCACCAATGGAGGGATCGGACTTTGGCTACACCTTC. Translating gives CASSPMEGSDFGYTF.

The chain joins TRBV5-4 to TRBJ2-7; D unresolved. Trimming cost V 2 bases and J 5 bases, with 11 bases left between them. CDR1 and CDR2 from the germline V gene are SGHNT and YYREEE (reference sequence). This CDR3 spans 13 amino acids. The CDR3 loop is CASSFFGSNEQYF. Written as DNA, the CDR3 is TGTGCCAGCAGCTTTTTTGGATCGAACGAGCAGTACTTC.

This sequence joins TRBV4-1 and TRBJ1-6, with D perhaps matching TRBD1 (5 bases). The CDR3 sequence is 14 residues long. Per germline, CDR1 MGHRA and CDR2 YSYEKL. V lost 3 bases, J lost 8 bases, and 11 bases lay in between. In nucleotides, the CDR3 is TGCGCCAGCAGCCACCAAATACAGGATTCACCCCTCCACTTT. Its translation is CASSHQIQDSPLHF.

This rearrangement joins TRBV7-3 to TRBJ2-5, with D perhaps TRBD1 or TRBD2 (5 bases each). The V end lost 2 bases, the J end lost 4 bases, and 11 bases lay between the germline ends. Germline CDR1 is SGHTA and CDR2 is FQGTGA. This CDR3 has 14 amino acids. In nucleotides, the CDR3 is TGTGCCAGCAGCTTAGGGGCAGGGAGAGAGACCCAGTACTTC. Protein product: CASSLGAGRETQYF.

This clone has only a few counts. The chain recombines TRBV4-3 with TRBJ1-1, with D possibly TRBD1 on 5 matching bases. V was pared by 1 base and J by 4 bases, with 10 bases between. CDR1 and CDR2 (germline): LGHNA, YSLEER. The CDR3 is 14 residues long. The CDR3 spells CASSQVYGGTEAFF. As DNA, the CDR3 is TGCGCCAGCAGCCAAGTTTACGGGGGCACTGAAGCTTTCTTT.

This chain uses TRBV7-2 with TRBJ1-5; 9 bases agree with TRBD1. Germline V gene sequence: CDR1 SGHTA, CDR2 FQGNSA. The V gene end was trimmed by 4 bases and the J gene end by 0 bases; junction bases not matched to a gene: 1. The CDR3 is 15 amino acids. CDR3 sequence: CASSSGQGSNQPQHF. The CDR3 DNA sequence: TGTGCCAGCAGCTCGGGACAGGGTAGCAATCAGCCCCAGCATTTT.

The genes are TRBV6-5 and TRBJ1-6; possibly TRBD1 for D (6 bases). Trimming pared 4 bases from V and 5 bases from J, leaving 12 bases between. This CDR3 comprises 15 residues. Germline-derived CDR1 and CDR2 are MNHEY and SVGAGI. The CDR3 DNA is TGTGCCAGCAGTTTACAGGGAGCTGATAATTCACCCCTCCACTTT. Translation: CASSLQGADNSPLHF.

This chain links TRBV30 with TRBJ2-7; 9 nucleotides align to TRBD1. The V and J ends lost 5 bases and 6 bases, in that order; junction bases with no gene match: 11. The CDR3 extends over 14 amino acids. Germline V lookup: CDR1 GTSNPN, CDR2 SVGIG (reference sequence). CDR3 sequence (DNA): TGTGCCTGGTCCTTTGGACAGGGGTCGGGCGAGCAGTACTTC. Protein sequence: CAWSFGQGSGEQYF.

The chain joins TRBV6-2 or TRBV6-3 to TRBJ1-1; D is perhaps TRBD1 (6 bases). Trimming shortened V by 2 bases and J by 8 bases, and 15 bases separated the two germline ends. The CDR3 length is 14 residues. The germline V gene encodes CDR1 MNHEY and CDR2 SVGEGT. The CDR3 is CASSYHTGSAEAFF. The CDR3 nucleotides read TGTGCCAGCAGTTACCATACAGGGTCGGCGGAAGCTTTCTTT.

The V call is TRBV6-5, the J call TRBJ1-1, with D unresolved. The CDR3 totals 11 residues. Germline V gene lookup returns CDR1 MNHEY and CDR2 SVGAGI. The V end lost 3 bases, the J end lost 8 bases, and 7 bases lay between the germline ends. This CDR3 reads CASSYGTEAFF. CDR3 nucleotides: TGTGCCAGCAGTTATGGTACGGAAGCTTTCTTT.

CDR3 nucleotide sequence: TGTGCCAGCCGTCAGACCACCGGGGAGCTGTTTTTT. It encodes CASRQTTGELFF. The gene calls are TRBV2 and TRBJ2-2; the D is unclear. CDR1 and CDR2 from the germline V gene are SNHLY and FYNNEI. V was trimmed by 8 bases and J by 4 bases, leaving 8 bases between them. CDR3 length: 12 residues.

The CDR3, as DNA: TGTGCCAGCAGTACAGGGAGAGGTGATGAAAAACTGTTTTTT. Protein: CASSTGRGDEKLFF. The V gene is TRBV7-2, the J gene TRBJ1-4, with D possibly being TRBD1 (6 bases). The V gene's germline CDR1 is SGHTA and CDR2 FQGNSA. Trimming left V 6 bases short and J 6 bases short, with 14 bases between. The CDR3 extends over 14 amino acids.

This chain uses TRBV10-3 with TRBJ1-5; no reliable D call. The V end was cut by 10 bases, the J end by 3 bases, with 10 bases between. The CDR3 sequence is 12 residues long. Germline values: CDR1 ENHRY, CDR2 SYGVKD. CDR3 residues: CATAGVNQPQHF. The CDR3 DNA is TGTGCCACCGCCGGTGTCAATCAGCCCCAGCATTTT.

In DNA, the CDR3 is TGTGCCTGGGCCCCGGACACTGAGGAAAAACTGTTTTTT. Translated: CAWAPDTEEKLFF. V usage is TRBV30 and J usage is TRBJ1-4; D possibly corresponds to TRBD1 (5 bases). Looked up from germline, CDR1 is GTSNPN and CDR2 is SVGIG (reference sequence). The V end lost 5 bases, the J end lost 8 bases, and 15 bases lay between the germline ends. This CDR3 has 13 residues.